The TCR beta chain described here comes from a study of blood T cells in healthy people across ages. Study summary: The capture of about one barcoded beta molecule per two T cells was achieved by template switching.

V lost 4 bases and J lost 1; bases outside the gene matches: 0. Germline V gene data show CDR1 as LGHNT and CDR2 as FRNRAP. CDR3 size: 13 residues. With regard to this clonotype: The antigen is unknown.

Study-level findings and limits: Naive and antigen-experienced cells were not separated, limiting conclusive comparison.

A J-beta primer mix and a sample-barcoded 5' primer were used in a second PCR of about 7 to 12 cycles. MiXCR, run by TCRdb on the 5' RACE reads, gives a single entry per CDR3 protein. Of more than 1,400,000 distinct CDR3 sequences listed, about 40% are singletons. The TCR was taken from a woman under 30 in good health. V is TRBV12-5 and J is TRBJ1-2; 7 bases align to TRBD1. Sequencing was done on a sample of blood. The CDR3 sequence is CASGWDSNYGYTF. The DNA for the CDR3 is TGTGCTAGTGGTTGGGACAGTAACTATGGCTACACCTTC. Filled out from reference TRBV12-5 and TRBJ1-2, the complete variable domain reads DARVTQTPRHKVTEMGQEVTMRCQPILGHNTVFWYRQTMMQGLELLAYFRNRAPLDDSGMPKDRFSAEMPDATLATLKIQPSEPRDSAVYFCASGWDSNYGYTFGSGTRLTVV.